The 13 T cell receptor beta chains below were found in one sample sequenced in a study of cytomegalovirus exposure and HLA in healthy donors (dated by TCRdb to 2016 to 2017). Libraries came from the immunoSEQ multiplex PCR assay. A mixture of 60 forward primers for TCR Vbeta segments and 13 reverse primers for TCR Jbeta segments was used in the multiplex PCR. TCRdb took this table from immuneACCESS and kept in-frame rearrangements with V and J called. Such tables lack part of the clones; where checked against another copy, unresolved V genes explain under half of the gap, and the rest is unexplained. This sample holds 110,000 to 150,000 clones; about 84% were observed only once. The top ten clonotypes cover approximately 2.5% of the sample. The sample was PBMCs. Every receptor here comes from a woman younger than 35 in good health and CMV-seropositive.

This clone was found a few times. The chain recombines TRBV6-1 with TRBJ2-1, with TRBD2 identical over 7 bases. CDR1 and CDR2 (germline): MNHNS, SASEGT. The V segment lost 6 bases and the J segment 2 bases; nucleotides outside the gene matches: 13. The CDR3 length is 17 residues. CDR3 in amino acids: CASRETGTKGTYNEQFF. The DNA of the CDR3 is TGTGCCAGCAGAGAAACCGGGACTAAGGGCACCTACAATGAGCAGTTCTTC.

The V gene is TRBV5-6, the J gene TRBJ2-7, with 9 bases aligning to TRBD2. Germline V lookup: CDR1 SGHDT, CDR2 YYEEEE. J gave up 4 bases and V 2 bases, and 7 bases lay outside the gene matches. There are 15 residues in the CDR3. For the CDR3, the DNA is TGTGCCAGCAGCTTCCTGGCGGGGGGGCGGTACGAGCAGTACTTC. Its protein is CASSFLAGGRYEQYF. The full variable domain, its missing parts supplied by reference TRBV5-6 and TRBJ2-7, is DAGVTQSPTHLIKTRGQQVTLRCSPKSGHDTVSWYQQALGQGPQFIFQYYEEEERQRGNFPDRFSGHQFPNYSSELNVNALLLGDSALYLCASSFLAGGRYEQYFGPGTRLTVT.

V is TRBV9 and J is TRBJ2-1; TRBD1 matches at 8 bases. The V segment lost 3 bases and the J segment 5 bases; nucleotides outside the gene matches: 4. The CDR3 is 14 residues long. Germline assignment: CDR1 SGDLS and CDR2 YYNGEE. This CDR3 is CASSARTGNNEQFF. CDR3 DNA: TGTGCCAGCAGCGCAAGGACAGGGAACAATGAGCAGTTCTTC.

The chain carries TRBV6-5 and TRBJ2-3; 8 bases are shared with TRBD2. The CDR3 sequence is 15 residues long. The V and J ends lost 8 bases and 6 bases, in that order; junction bases with no gene match: 13. CDR1 MNHEY and CDR2 SVGAGI come from the germline V gene. As DNA, the CDR3 is TGTGCCAGCGGGGAATTCGGGGGGGCCTCGGATACGCAGTATTTT. Its translation is CASGEFGGASDTQYF.

For the CDR3, the DNA is TGTGCCAGTAGTATAGGACTAGCGGGGATGGTGAATGAGCAGTTCTTC. Translating gives CASSIGLAGMVNEQFF. The rearrangement uses TRBV19 and TRBJ2-1; 11 bases fit TRBD2. The CDR3 is 16 amino acids. Germline lookup yields CDR1 LNHDA and CDR2 SQIVND (reference sequence). The V segment lost 1 base and the J segment 7 bases; nucleotides outside the gene matches: 6.

The chain couples TRBV5-5 to TRBJ1-4, with D tentatively TRBD1 (5 bases). CDR3 size: 14 residues. The V end was cut by 2 bases, the J end by 0 bases, with 5 bases between. Germline V gene data show CDR1 as SGHKS and CDR2 as YYEKEE (reference sequence). The CDR3 DNA follows: TGTGCCAGCAGCTTCAGGGCAACTAATGAAAAACTGTTTTTT. It specifies CASSFRATNEKLFF.

V and J are TRBV19 and TRBJ2-4; 7 nucleotides line up with TRBD1. The V segment lost 6 bases and the J segment 1 base; nucleotides outside the gene matches: 9. CDR3 length: 16 residues. The germline V gene has CDR1 LNHDA and CDR2 SQIVND (reference sequence). As DNA, the CDR3 is TGTGCCAGTAGGACTTCCTCGACAGGGGCCAAAAACATTCAGTACTTC. Residues: CASRTSSTGAKNIQYF.

The chain combines TRBV19 with TRBJ1-2, with 11 bases fitting TRBD1. V gave up 5 bases and J gave up 4 bases; unmatched junction bases: 6. The CDR3 runs 15 residues. Germline V gene data show CDR1 as LNHDA and CDR2 as SQIVND (reference sequence). DNA for the CDR3: TGTGCCAGTAGTTTGGACAGGGGGCGTAGCTATGGCTACACCTTC. Translation gives CASSLDRGRSYGYTF.

The chain has TRBV5-5 and TRBJ2-7; D uncertain. Germline assignment: CDR1 SGHKS and CDR2 YYEKEE (reference sequence). Trimming cost V 1 base and J 3 bases, with 11 bases left between them. The CDR3 has 14 residues. The CDR3 sequence: CASSLPERNYEQYF. In DNA, the CDR3 is TGTGCCAGCAGCTTGCCAGAGAGGAACTACGAGCAGTACTTC. The whole variable domain, filled in from reference TRBV5-5 and TRBJ2-7, reads DAGVTQSPTHLIKTRGQQVTLRCSPISGHKSVSWYQQVLGQGPQFIFQYYEKEERGRGNFPDRFSARQFPNYSSELNVNALLLGDSALYLCASSLPERNYEQYFGPGTRLTVT.

Regarding this clone: A junction boundary mismatches the germline segment, possibly from a read error. The chain recombines TRBV7-9 with TRBJ2-3; 10 bases are shared with TRBD2. This CDR3 contains 17 residues. Germline V gene data show CDR1 as SEHNR and CDR2 as FQNEAQ (reference sequence). In DNA form, the CDR3 reads TGTTCCAGCAGCACCCCTGGGGGAGCGGGGGGGAAAGATACGCAGTATTTT. Its translation is CSSSTPGGAGGKDTQYF.

This clone was observed a handful of times. The chain links TRBV4-1 to TRBJ1-2, with TRBD1 matching over 7 bases. The V and J ends lost 6 bases and 2 bases, in that order; junction bases with no gene match: 6. Germline values: CDR1 MGHRA, CDR2 YSYEKL. The CDR3 runs 14 residues. This CDR3 reads CASSSGQLNYGYTF. The CDR3 nucleotides read TGCGCCAGCAGTTCGGGACAGCTAAACTATGGCTACACCTTC.

The chain uses TRBV5-4 and TRBJ1-2; 9 positions match TRBD1. CDR3 size: 16 residues. From germline, CDR1 is SGHNT and CDR2 YYREEE (reference sequence). Trimming cost V 4 bases and J 8 bases; bases outside gene matches: 15. The CDR3 nucleotides read TGTGCCAGCAGCGTAACCGGGACAGGGCCGCTATCAGGCTACACCTTC. Translation: CASSVTGTGPLSGYTF. Filled out from reference TRBV5-4 and TRBJ1-2, the complete variable domain reads ETGVTQSPTHLIKTRGQQVTLRCSSQSGHNTVSWYQQALGQGPQFIFQYYREEENGRGNFPPRFSGLQFPNYSSELNVNALELDDSALYLCASSVTGTGPLSGYTFGSGTRLTVV.

There are a few counts of this clone. The chain carries TRBV7-2 and TRBJ2-1, with D hard to call. V shed 5 bases and J shed 0 bases, with 17 bases lying between them. The germline gives CDR1 SGHTA, CDR2 FQGNSA. The CDR3 length is 17 residues. In nucleotides, the CDR3 is TGTGCCAGCAGCCTCTATCCGGCGGAAAGCTCCTACAATGAGCAGTTCTTC. The encoded protein is CASSLYPAESSYNEQFF.